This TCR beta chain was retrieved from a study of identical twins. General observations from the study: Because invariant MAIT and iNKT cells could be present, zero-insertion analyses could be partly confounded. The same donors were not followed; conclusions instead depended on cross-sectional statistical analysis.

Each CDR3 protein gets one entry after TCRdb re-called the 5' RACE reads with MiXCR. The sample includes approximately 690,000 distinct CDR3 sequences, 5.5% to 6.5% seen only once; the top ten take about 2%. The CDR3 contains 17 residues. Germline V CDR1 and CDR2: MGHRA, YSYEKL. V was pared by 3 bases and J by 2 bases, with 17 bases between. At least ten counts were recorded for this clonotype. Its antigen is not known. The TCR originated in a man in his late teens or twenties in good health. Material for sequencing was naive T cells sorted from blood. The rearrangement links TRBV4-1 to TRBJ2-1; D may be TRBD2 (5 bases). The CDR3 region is CASSQESGDGPYNEQFF. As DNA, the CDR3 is TGCGCCAGCAGCCAGGAAAGCGGTGATGGGCCCTACAATGAGCAGTTCTTC.